The 25 T cell receptor beta chains given below trace back to one sample, sequenced in a study of tumor-infiltrating lymphocytes in primary liver carcinoma. Co-extraction yielded RNA and DNA from approximately 22-30 mg of unsorted bulk tissue. Production of TCR beta cDNA used around 0.45 ug total RNA together with a constant-region primer. ARM-PCR, slightly modified, supplied the TCR beta libraries through three nested multiplex PCR rounds. Both of the initial two PCR rounds ran for nine to eleven cycles and employed TRBV1-TRBV30 forward primers alongside a C-beta reverse primer. TCRdb re-called the multiplex PCR reads through MiXCR, storing one row per CDR3 protein. The repertoire includes tens of thousands of distinct CDR3 sequences, approximately 62% of them detected once, and 26% sits in the top ten. The sequenced material came from tumor-adjacent normal liver tissue. These receptors were collected from a man aged 35 to 55 with primary liver carcinoma and hepatitis B virus infection.

The CDR3 DNA is TGTGCCAGCAGCCAAGACCAGGGTACTACAGGACAGGCAAATGAGCAGTTCTTC. It is translated as CASSQDQGTTGQANEQFF. This chain links TRBV4-2 with TRBJ2-1; TRBD1 aligns across 7 bases. V lost 0 bases to trimming and J lost 7 bases; unmatched junction nucleotides: 15. The CDR3 spans 18 residues. Germline loops: CDR1 LGHNA, CDR2 YNFKEQ.

The chain carries TRBV11-2 and TRBJ2-5; 10 bases map to TRBD2. With 6 bases clipped from V and 6 bases from J, the junction kept 19 bases outside the gene matches. Germline V gene lookup returns CDR1 SGHAT and CDR2 FQNNGV. This CDR3 has 18 amino acids. This CDR3 reads CASSLNPWSSGRGKTQYF. As DNA, the CDR3 is TGTGCCAGCAGTTTAAATCCGTGGTCTAGCGGGAGAGGAAAGACCCAGTACTTC.

This clonotype was seen many times. V is TRBV5-4 and J is TRBJ2-5; D is possibly TRBD1 (5 bases). Trimming took off 0 bases at V and 2 bases at J, with 14 bases between the two ends. CDR1 is SGHNT, CDR2 YYREEE, per germline (reference sequence). CDR3 length: 16 amino acids. The CDR3 here is CASSLGGTGIQETQYF. The CDR3 region has the DNA TGTGCCAGCAGCTTGGGGGGTACAGGTATTCAAGAGACCCAGTACTTC.

There are a few counts of this clonotype. The CDR3 nucleotides read TGCGCCAGCAGCTTGGCCGCGGGATCGGGCACCGGGGAGCTGTTTTTT. It yields the protein CASSLAAGSGTGELFF. The gene calls are TRBV5-1 and TRBJ2-2; D may be TRBD2 (6 bases). Trimming left V 0 bases short and J 4 bases short, with 13 bases between. The CDR3 is 16 amino acids. Germline-derived CDR1 and CDR2 are SGHRS and YFSETQ. Variable domain in full (rest from reference TRBV5-1 and TRBJ2-2): KAGVTQTPRYLIKTRGQQVTLSCSPISGHRSVSWYQQTPGQGLQFLFEYFSETQRNKGNFPGRFSGRQFSNSRSEMNVSTLELGDSALYLCASSLAAGSGTGELFFGEGSRLTVL.

This clonotype was picked up a small number of times. At one end the junction does not follow the germline gene, possibly because of a read error. DNA for the CDR3: TGTGCCAGCAGGCCACAGATCCAAAGCTATTGCTACACCTTC. It translates to CASRPQIQSYCYTF. The chain uses TRBV6-1 and TRBJ1-2; D is unclear. From germline, CDR1 is MNHNS and CDR2 SASEGT. The CDR3 runs 14 residues.

Comments on this clonotype: The junction shows a germline mismatch at one end, possibly a read error. The genes are TRBV11-2 and TRBJ2-1; D is possibly TRBD2 (5 bases). Germline CDR1 reads SGHAT; CDR2 reads FQNNGV. The CDR3 runs 13 residues. CDR3 sequence: CANSLDASYKQFF. CDR3 nucleotides: TGTGCCAACAGCTTAGACGCTAGCTATAAGCAGTTCTTC.

With respect to this clonotype: This likely comes from a read error, as the CDR3 has no conserved phenylalanine or tryptophan at its end. The chain employs TRBV11-2 and TRBJ2-1; D is unresolved. CDR1 and CDR2 (germline): SGHAT, FQNNGV. This CDR3 comprises 16 residues. For the CDR3, the DNA is TGTGCCAGCAACTTAGAGCTCCTAGTGGGAATGAATGGGCAGTTCCTC. Protein product: CASNLELLVGMNGQFL.

Remarks on this clonotype: This may be a read error: a much more frequent sequence differs by one nucleotide. The V and J genes are TRBV4-3 and TRBJ2-3, with 9 positions matching TRBD1. The CDR3 is made up of 15 amino acids. Per the germline V gene, CDR1 is LGHNA and CDR2 is YSLEER. CDR3 nucleotide sequence: TGCGCCAGCAGCCGCCGACAGGGGGGGACAGATAAGCAGTATTTT. Its translation is CASSRRQGGTDKQYF.

The V gene is TRBV29-1, the J gene TRBJ1-5; D uncertain. The CDR3 is 13 amino acids. The V gene's germline CDR1 is SQVTM and CDR2 ANQGSEA. Trimming left V 4 bases short and J 11 bases short, with 18 bases between. CDR3 nucleotide sequence: TGCAGCGTTGTGTTAGCGGGAGTATCAGCCCAGCATTTT. It encodes CSVVLAGVSAQHF.

Concerning this clonotype itself: Mismatch with germline at one junction end may stem from a read error. The V and J genes are TRBV6-6 and TRBJ2-6; D may correspond to TRBD1 or TRBD2 (5 bases each). The CDR3 has 19 residues. Germline values: CDR1 MNHNY, CDR2 SVGAGI (reference sequence). The CDR3 loop is CASRYTTGTGWSGANVLIF. The CDR3 DNA follows: TGTGCCAGCAGATACACTACCGGGACGGGCTGGTCTGGGGCCAACGTCCTGATTTTC.

As concerns this clonotype: A read error may produce the germline difference seen at one junction end. V and J are TRBV29-1 and TRBJ2-7; D is undetermined. This CDR3 spans 16 amino acids. In germline, CDR1 is SQVTM, CDR2 ANQGSEA. The CDR3 nucleotides are TGCTGCGTAGGAAGTTTTGATGGCGGTCGGAGCTACGAGCAGTACTTC. This encodes CCVGSFDGGRSYEQYF.

On this clonotype: One end of the junction fails to match germline, which may point to a read error. The V gene is TRBV6-5, the J gene TRBJ2-5; no clear D gene. CDR3 length: 15 residues. CDR1 is MNHEY and CDR2 is SVGAGI in the germline V gene. The CDR3 region has the DNA TGTGCCAGCAGTTGGAAAGGGAACTTTCAAGAGACCCAGCACTTC. Translated: CASSWKGNFQETQHF.

This clonotype was seen many times. The V and J genes are TRBV7-9 and TRBJ2-1, with 10 positions matching TRBD2. The CDR3 spans 18 residues. Germline values: CDR1 SEHNR, CDR2 FQNEAQ (reference sequence). V lost 2 bases and J lost 6; bases outside the gene matches: 13. CDR3 in amino acids: CASSLRLAGEVEGNEQFF. The CDR3 DNA is TGTGCCAGCAGCTTACGTCTAGCGGGAGAGGTAGAAGGCAATGAGCAGTTCTTC.

This rearrangement joins TRBV6-1 to TRBJ2-1; 9 bases agree with TRBD2. The CDR3 consists of 14 residues. V shed 11 bases, J shed 8 bases, and the junction held 13 bases outside the gene matches. Germline loops: CDR1 MNHNS, CDR2 SASEGT. CDR3 in amino acids: CAGLAGEFSHEQFF. Here the CDR3 DNA reads TGTGCCGGGTTAGCGGGAGAATTTAGCCATGAGCAGTTCTTC.

This clonotype was detected only once. At one end the junction does not follow the germline gene, possibly because of a read error. V gene TRBV6-2 or TRBV6-3 combines with J gene TRBJ1-5; D not resolved. Germline CDR1 reads MNHEY; CDR2 reads SVGEGT. CDR3 length equals 18 residues. CDR3 region: CGSSYGVGTGLSNQPQHF. The CDR3 bases are TGTGGCAGCAGTTACGGCGTCGGTACCGGACTTAGCAATCAGCCCCAGCACTTT.

This clonotype appeared once. One end of the junction fails to match germline, which may point to a read error. V gene TRBV12-3 or TRBV12-4 combines with J gene TRBJ1-6, with 8 bases that match TRBD1. This CDR3 contains 15 residues. The CDR3 region is CTSSPLQGGDSPLRF. The CDR3 bases are TGTACCAGCAGTCCACTACAGGGGGGGGATTCACCCCTCCGCTTT.

This clonotype was found a few times. Just one base apart from a much larger clone, this may be a read error. The J gene is TRBJ2-1, the V gene TRBV24-1; 13 positions match TRBD2. The CDR3 totals 15 residues. The V gene end was trimmed by 3 bases and the J gene end by 9 bases; junction bases not matched to a gene: 4. CDR1 and CDR2 from the germline V gene are KGHDR and SFDVKD. CDR3 DNA sequence: TGTGCCACCAGTGATACTAGCGGGAGGGAAGTTGAGCAGTTCTTC. Amino acids: CATSDTSGREVEQFF.

This clonotype was counted many times. The chain is built from TRBV5-1 and TRBJ2-7, with 9 nucleotides matching TRBD1. J was trimmed by 3 bases and V by 4 bases; bases with no gene match: 14. This CDR3 comprises 17 residues. Germline CDR1 SGHRS, CDR2 YFSETQ. DNA of the CDR3: TGCGCCAGCAGCACTACCCCGGGACAGGGTAGGAACTACGAGCAGTACTTC. The encoded protein is CASSTTPGQGRNYEQYF.

The chain uses TRBV7-8 and TRBJ2-1; 14 nucleotides match TRBD2. J was trimmed by 12 bases and V by 5 bases; bases with no gene match: 9. The CDR3 loop spans 15 amino acids. Germline CDR1 and CDR2: SGHVS and FQNEAQ. CDR3 region: CASSLTSGRVDGQFF. CDR3 sequence (DNA): TGTGCCAGCAGCCTGACTAGCGGGAGGGTCGATGGGCAGTTCTTC.

V is TRBV4-2 and J is TRBJ2-2, with 13 positions matching TRBD2. The CDR3 consists of 15 residues. The V gene's germline CDR1 is LGHNA and CDR2 YNFKEQ. The CDR3 reads CATKGTSGTIGELFF. The CDR3 DNA follows: TGTGCTACCAAAGGGACTAGCGGGACCATCGGGGAGCTGTTTTTT.

For this clonotype: Being one base from a much bigger clone, this may be a read error. The V call is TRBV4-3, the J call TRBJ2-5; D is perhaps TRBD2 (5 bases). Looked up from germline, CDR1 is LGHNA and CDR2 is YSLEER. The CDR3 covers 13 residues. V was trimmed by 4 bases and J by 3 bases, leaving 9 bases between them. DNA of the CDR3: TGCGCCAGCAGCCTAGCGTATAAAGAGACCCAGTACTTC. The encoded protein is CASSLAYKETQYF.

This clonotype has a count of ten or more. The J gene is TRBJ2-7, the V gene TRBV5-1, with a possible D match to TRBD2 (5 bases). The V gene's germline CDR1 is SGHRS and CDR2 YFSETQ. This CDR3 is 15 amino acids long. Trimming cost V 2 bases and J 2 bases, with 14 bases left between them. The CDR3 loop reads CASSFAGISPYEQYF. The CDR3 DNA reads TGCGCCAGCAGCTTCGCCGGGATAAGCCCCTACGAGCAGTACTTC.

Details on this clonotype: Compared with germline, one end of the junction differs, possibly owing to a read error. The J gene is TRBJ2-1, the V gene TRBV7-6; D is uncertain. The CDR3 covers 14 residues. CDR1 and CDR2 from the germline V gene are SGHVS and FNYEAQ. The CDR3 DNA follows: TGTGCCAGCAGCGACCTAAGTAGGGTAAATGACCAGTTCTTC. This translates into CASSDLSRVNDQFF.

The V gene is TRBV6-6, the J gene TRBJ1-1; 10 positions agree with TRBD1. Germline V gives CDR1 MNHNY, CDR2 SVGAGI (reference sequence). The V and J ends lost 4 bases and 9 bases, in that order; junction bases with no gene match: 11. This CDR3 comprises 15 residues. CDR3 protein: CASSSTGQGSGKAFF. CDR3 DNA sequence: TGTGCCAGCAGTTCCACGGGACAGGGGAGCGGCAAAGCTTTCTTT.

Of note for this clonotype: At one boundary the junction diverges from the germline segment, which might be a read error. The chain has TRBV5-1 and TRBJ2-2; TRBD2 agrees at 7 bases. There are 16 residues in the CDR3. The germline V gene encodes CDR1 SGHRS and CDR2 YFSETQ. CDR3 sequence: CASSSTPVGGNGEPFF. For the CDR3, the DNA is TGCGCCAGCAGCTCAACGCCGGTGGGAGGGAACGGGGAGCCGTTTTTT.